This T cell receptor beta chain was found in a study of OX40 agonist ivuxolimab in advanced cancers. Looking at the study overall: Every 2 weeks, ivuxolimab was infused into the patients intravenously at between 0.01 and 10 mg/kg. Participants could have had prior anti-PD-1, anti-PD-L1 or anti-CTLA-4 therapy, and about 40% had some.

The method was immunoSEQ multiplex PCR; TCRdb's version includes in-frame clones alone and lacks a portion of them. The table has about 62,000 clones, 85% seen once. The germline V gene has CDR1 KGHSH and CDR2 LQKENI. The CDR3 consists of 15 residues. Trimming shortened V by 5 bases and J by 6 bases, and 17 bases separated the two germline ends. Patients were ruled out by autoimmune disease history or systemic immunosuppression. The chain couples TRBV18 to TRBJ2-1, with D possibly TRBD1 on 7 matching bases. The TCR comes from an adult with an advanced solid tumor such as melanoma, head and neck, liver or kidney cancer. This specimen consisted of CD4+ or CD8+ T cells sorted from blood, obtained in a trial of the OX40 agonist ivuxolimab. CDR3 in amino acids: CASSSRDSIGNEQFF. In nucleotides, the CDR3 is TGTGCCAGCTCATCGCGGGACAGCATTGGCAATGAGCAGTTCTTC.